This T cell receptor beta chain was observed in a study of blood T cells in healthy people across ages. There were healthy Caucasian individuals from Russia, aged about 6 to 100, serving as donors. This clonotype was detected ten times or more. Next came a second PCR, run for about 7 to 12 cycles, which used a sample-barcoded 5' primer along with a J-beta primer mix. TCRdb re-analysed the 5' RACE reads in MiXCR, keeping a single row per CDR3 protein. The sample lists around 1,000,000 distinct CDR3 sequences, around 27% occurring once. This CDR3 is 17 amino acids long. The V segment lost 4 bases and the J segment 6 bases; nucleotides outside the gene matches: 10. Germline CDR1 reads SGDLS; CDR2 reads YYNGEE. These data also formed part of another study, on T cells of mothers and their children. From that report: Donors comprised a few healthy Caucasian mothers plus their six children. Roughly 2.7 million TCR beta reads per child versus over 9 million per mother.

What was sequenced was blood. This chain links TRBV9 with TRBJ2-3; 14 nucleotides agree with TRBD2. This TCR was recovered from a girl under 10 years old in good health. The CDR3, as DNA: TGTGCCAGCAGCCCTCATCCGACTAGCGGGGGGGCTGATACGCAGTATTTT. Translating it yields CASSPHPTSGGADTQYF.